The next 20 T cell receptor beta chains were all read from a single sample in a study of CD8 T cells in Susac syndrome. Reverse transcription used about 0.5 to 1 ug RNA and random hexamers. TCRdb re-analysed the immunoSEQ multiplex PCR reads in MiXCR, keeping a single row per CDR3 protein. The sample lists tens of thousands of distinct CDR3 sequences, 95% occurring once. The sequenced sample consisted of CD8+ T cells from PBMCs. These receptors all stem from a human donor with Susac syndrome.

The DNA of the CDR3 is TGCGCCAGCAGCCAGTTGGGTTGGTATGGCTACACCTTC. Translated, it gives CASSQLGWYGYTF. The chain carries TRBV4-1 and TRBJ1-2, with unresolved D. CDR1 is MGHRA, CDR2 YSYEKL, per germline. The V end lost 3 bases, the J end lost 5 bases, and 10 bases lay between the germline ends. The CDR3 is made up of 13 amino acids.

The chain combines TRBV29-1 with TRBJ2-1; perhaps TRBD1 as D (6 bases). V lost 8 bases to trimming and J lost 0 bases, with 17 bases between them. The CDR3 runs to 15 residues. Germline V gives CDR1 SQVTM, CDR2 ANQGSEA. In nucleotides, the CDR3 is TGCAGCCTCTCGCAGGGGCCCAGCTCCTACAATGAGCAGTTCTTC. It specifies CSLSQGPSSYNEQFF.

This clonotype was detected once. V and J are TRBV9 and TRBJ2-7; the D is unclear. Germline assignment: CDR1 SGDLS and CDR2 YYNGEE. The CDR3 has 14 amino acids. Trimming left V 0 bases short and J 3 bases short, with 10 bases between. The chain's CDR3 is CASSVATPGYEQYF. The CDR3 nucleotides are TGTGCCAGCAGCGTAGCCACACCAGGCTACGAGCAGTACTTC.

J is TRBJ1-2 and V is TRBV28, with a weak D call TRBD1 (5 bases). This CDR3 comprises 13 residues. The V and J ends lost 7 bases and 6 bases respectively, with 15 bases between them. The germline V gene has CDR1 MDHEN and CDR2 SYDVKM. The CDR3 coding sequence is TGTGCCAGCACCGAGGGGACCAGGGATGGCTACACCTTC. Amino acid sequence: CASTEGTRDGYTF.

In DNA, the CDR3 is TGTGCCAGCAGCTCCGAAGACCGTTTTAATGAAAAACTGTTTTTT. It translates to CASSSEDRFNEKLFF. This chain uses TRBV9 with TRBJ1-4; no reliable D call. The germline CDR1 and CDR2 sequences are SGDLS and YYNGEE. This CDR3 has 15 residues. The V gene lost 4 bases and the J gene lost 4 bases, with 14 bases spanning the gap. Combining the CDR3 with reference TRBV9 and TRBJ1-4 gives the whole variable domain DSGVTQTPKHLITATGQRVTLRCSPRSGDLSVYWYQQSLDQGLQFLIQYYNGEERAKGNILERFSAQQFPDLHSELNLSSLELGDSALYFCASSSEDRFNEKLFFGSGTQLSVL.

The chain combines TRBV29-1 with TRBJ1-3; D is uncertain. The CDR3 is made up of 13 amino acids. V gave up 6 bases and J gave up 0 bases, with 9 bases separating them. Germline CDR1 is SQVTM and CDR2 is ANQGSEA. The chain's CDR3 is CSVVLGSGNTIYF. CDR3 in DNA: TGCAGCGTGGTGCTGGGCTCTGGAAACACCATATATTTT.

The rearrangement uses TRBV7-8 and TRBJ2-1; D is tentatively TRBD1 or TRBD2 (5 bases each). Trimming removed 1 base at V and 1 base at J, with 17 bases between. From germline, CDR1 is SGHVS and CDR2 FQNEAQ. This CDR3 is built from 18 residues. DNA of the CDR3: TGTGCCAGCAGCTTAGGACTACATTGGACAAAATCCTACAATGAGCAGTTCTTC. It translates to CASSLGLHWTKSYNEQFF.

The DNA for the CDR3 is TGTGCCAGCAGCCTAGACCCTACTAGCGTCAGCTACAATGAGCAGTTCTTC. Amino acids: CASSLDPTSVSYNEQFF. J is TRBJ2-1 and V is TRBV12-3 or TRBV12-4, with 7 bases that match TRBD2. V lost 6 bases, J lost 3 bases, and 14 bases stayed unmatched. CDR3 size: 17 residues.

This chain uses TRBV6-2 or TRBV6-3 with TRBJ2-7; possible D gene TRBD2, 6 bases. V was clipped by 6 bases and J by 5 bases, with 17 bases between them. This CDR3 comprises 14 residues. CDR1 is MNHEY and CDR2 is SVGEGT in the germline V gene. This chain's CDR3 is CASRGDFDVHEQYF. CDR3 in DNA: TGTGCCAGCAGAGGGGACTTCGACGTCCACGAGCAGTACTTC.

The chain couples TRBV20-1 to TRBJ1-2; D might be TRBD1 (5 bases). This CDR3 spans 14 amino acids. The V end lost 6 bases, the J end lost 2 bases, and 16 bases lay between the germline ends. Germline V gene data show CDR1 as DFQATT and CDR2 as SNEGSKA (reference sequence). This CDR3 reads CSAPGTSPNYGYTF. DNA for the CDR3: TGCAGTGCCCCCGGGACTTCCCCGAACTATGGCTACACCTTC.

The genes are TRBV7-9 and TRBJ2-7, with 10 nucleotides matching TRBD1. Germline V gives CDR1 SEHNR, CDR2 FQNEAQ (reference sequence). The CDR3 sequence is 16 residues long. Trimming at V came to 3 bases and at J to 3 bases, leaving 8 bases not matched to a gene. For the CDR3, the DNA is TGTGCCAGCAGCTTCCCCGACAGGGGGCTTCTCTACGAGCAGTACTTC. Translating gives CASSFPDRGLLYEQYF.

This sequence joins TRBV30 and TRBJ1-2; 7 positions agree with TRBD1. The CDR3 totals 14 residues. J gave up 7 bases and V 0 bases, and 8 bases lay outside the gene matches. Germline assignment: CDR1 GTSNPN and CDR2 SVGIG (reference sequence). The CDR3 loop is CAWSVLERQGGYTF. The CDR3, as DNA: TGTGCCTGGAGTGTACTTGAGAGACAGGGTGGCTACACCTTC.

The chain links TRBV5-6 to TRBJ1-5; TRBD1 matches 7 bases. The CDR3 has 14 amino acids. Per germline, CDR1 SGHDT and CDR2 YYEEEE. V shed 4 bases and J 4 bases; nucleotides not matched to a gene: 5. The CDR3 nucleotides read TGTGCCAGCAGCCCTACAGGGGTTAATCAGCCCCAGCATTTT. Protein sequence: CASSPTGVNQPQHF.

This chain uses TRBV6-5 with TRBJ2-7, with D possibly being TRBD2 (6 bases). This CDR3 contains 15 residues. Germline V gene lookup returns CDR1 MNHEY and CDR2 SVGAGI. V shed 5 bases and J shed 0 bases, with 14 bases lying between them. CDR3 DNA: TGTGCCAGCAGTCAAGTTAGCGGATACTCCTACGAGCAGTACTTC. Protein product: CASSQVSGYSYEQYF.

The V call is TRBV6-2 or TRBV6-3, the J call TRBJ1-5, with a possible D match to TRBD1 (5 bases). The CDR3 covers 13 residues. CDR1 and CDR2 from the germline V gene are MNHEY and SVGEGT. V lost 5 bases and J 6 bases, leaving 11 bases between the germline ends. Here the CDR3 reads CASSPFGGQPQHF. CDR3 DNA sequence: TGTGCCAGCAGTCCCTTTGGGGGTCAGCCCCAGCATTTT.

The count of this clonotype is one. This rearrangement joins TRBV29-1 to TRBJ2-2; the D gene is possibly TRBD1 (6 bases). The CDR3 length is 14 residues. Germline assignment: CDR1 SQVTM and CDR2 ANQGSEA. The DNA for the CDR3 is TGCACCGCTGTTACCACAGGGAGCACCGGGGAGCTGTTTTTT. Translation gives CTAVTTGSTGELFF.

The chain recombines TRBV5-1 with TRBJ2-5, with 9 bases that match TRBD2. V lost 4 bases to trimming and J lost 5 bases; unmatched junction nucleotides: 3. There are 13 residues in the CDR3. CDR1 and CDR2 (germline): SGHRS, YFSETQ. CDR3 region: CASSPTSGETQYF. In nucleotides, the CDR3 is TGCGCCAGCAGCCCGACTAGCGGTGAGACCCAGTACTTC.

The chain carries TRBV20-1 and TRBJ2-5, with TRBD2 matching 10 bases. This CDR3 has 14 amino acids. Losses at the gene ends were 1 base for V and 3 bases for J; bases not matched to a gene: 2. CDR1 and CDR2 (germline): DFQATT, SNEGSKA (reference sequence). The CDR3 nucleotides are TGCAGTGCTAGAGCTAGCGGGAGCGAAGAGACCCAGTACTTC. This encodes CSARASGSEETQYF.

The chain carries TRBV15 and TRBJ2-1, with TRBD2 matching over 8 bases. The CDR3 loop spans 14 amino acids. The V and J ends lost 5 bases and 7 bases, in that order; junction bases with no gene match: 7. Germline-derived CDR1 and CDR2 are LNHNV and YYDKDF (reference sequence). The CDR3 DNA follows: TGTGCCACCAGCCCTGGAGCGGGAGATAATGAGCAGTTCTTC. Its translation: CATSPGAGDNEQFF.

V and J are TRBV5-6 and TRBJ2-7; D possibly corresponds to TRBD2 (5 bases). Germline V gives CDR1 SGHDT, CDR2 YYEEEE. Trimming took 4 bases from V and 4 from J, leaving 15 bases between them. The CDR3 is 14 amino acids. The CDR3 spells CASSAGLTVYEQYF. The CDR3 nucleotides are TGTGCCAGCAGCGCTGGACTTACCGTTTACGAGCAGTACTTC.